The entry below gives a single TCR beta chain sequence along with its context. Its antigen specificity is not known. Qualities for individual bases were not recorded, and no much larger clone is one base off. The receptor library was made with 5' RACE. The instrument was a NextSeq 500. In the TCR library protocol, unique molecular identifiers were attached to individual cDNA molecules to correct for PCR bias and sequencing error. Both TCR alpha and beta chains were sequenced, and tight co-correlation was observed between alpha and beta sequence abundances in each sample. The authors processed their data as follows. V gene, J gene and CDR3 annotation of TCR sequences was performed with Decombinator V4. TCRs were defined as expanded if a significant change between any two time points was detected under a Poisson model with p below 0.0001. Abundances of TCRs were expressed as counts per million after normalisation to the total number of TCRs sequenced in each sample. TRAV1-2 paired with TRAJ12, TRAJ20 or TRAJ33 defined MAIT TCRs, while TRAV10 paired with TRAJ18 defined iNKT TCRs. VDJdb, accessed 1 November 2021, was searched for CMV, EBV and SARS-CoV-2 annotated TCRs, excluding TCRs annotated for multiple antigens. In TCRdb, the public reads were trimmed at Q25 with fastp and aligned with MiXCR, with productive beta chains retained. Here each entry gathers all rows of one CDR3 protein and keeps the most common genes and DNA. The V and J calls reflect TCRdb's pipeline rather than the authors' work. The sample table contains roughly 67,000 distinct CDR3 sequences; only one count was recorded for 9.5% to 13% of them. Clones ranked in the top ten supply about 6.4% of the sample.

According to the germline V gene, CDR1 reads SGHAT and CDR2 reads FQNNGV. V is reduced by 2 bases and J by 5 bases, leaving a spacing of 15 bases between them. The CDR3 spans 15 residues, from the cysteine through the phenylalanine. Only CDR3 DNA is held: 45 bases, read in frame from base 1. The data were obtained in a study of early T cells in non-severe SARS-CoV-2 infection (dated by TCRdb to the early 2020s). At the level of the whole study: TCR sequencing used bulk RNA from unsorted whole blood, so alpha and beta chains could not be paired. Broad study findings and their caveats: VDJdb matching was skewed toward anti-spike CD8 responses and likely underestimated virus-specific expansions, missing private and CD4 specificities.

A case-control design nested within a healthcare worker cohort in London, UK, was used, with weekly nasopharyngeal swab PCR tests and blood sampling performed. Between 23 and 31 March 2020, the week of the UK lockdown, healthcare workers were enrolled and then followed up weekly for as long as 16 weeks. Recombination joined TRBV11-2 with TRBJ2-5, with no D gene named confidently. The sequencing input was whole blood. This clonotype originated in an adult who was a healthcare worker with PCR-confirmed SARS-CoV-2 infection or an uninfected control (not recorded which). The sequenced DNA is TGTGCCAGCAGCTTATCGTGGTCAATCCGGGAGACCCAGTACTTC. This codes for CASSLSWSIRETQYF.